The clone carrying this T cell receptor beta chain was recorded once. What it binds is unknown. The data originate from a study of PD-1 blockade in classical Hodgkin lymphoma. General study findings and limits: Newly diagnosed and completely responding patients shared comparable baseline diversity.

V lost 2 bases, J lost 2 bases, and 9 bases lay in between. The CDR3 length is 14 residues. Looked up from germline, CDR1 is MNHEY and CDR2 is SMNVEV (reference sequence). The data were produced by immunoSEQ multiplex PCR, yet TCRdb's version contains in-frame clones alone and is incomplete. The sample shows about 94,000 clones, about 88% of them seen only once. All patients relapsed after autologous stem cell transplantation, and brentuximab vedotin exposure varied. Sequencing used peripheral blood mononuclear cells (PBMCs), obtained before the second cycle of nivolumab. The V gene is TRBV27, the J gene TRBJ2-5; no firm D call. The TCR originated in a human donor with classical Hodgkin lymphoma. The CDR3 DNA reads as TGTGCCAGCAGTTTAGGTGGTACTCAAGAGACCCAGTACTTC. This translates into CASSLGGTQETQYF.